This T cell receptor beta chain was captured in a study of beta chain features in type 1 diabetes. For the study at large: Examined across all samples were just under 110,000,000 sorted cells.

General study findings and limits: Type 1 diabetes patients showed fewer insertions and more deletions at VDJ junctions. Unsettled here was the matter of whether HLA type influences TCRB rearrangement.

Sequenced material consisted of expressed TCRB transcripts (all of the isolated RNA was reverse transcribed). Measured with immunoSEQ multiplex PCR; TCRdb has only the in-frame clones, and not every one. The data contain about 470,000 clones, 30% of them singletons. The germline CDR1 and CDR2 sequences are SGHNT and YYREEE (reference sequence). V lost 4 bases and J lost 1, with 11 bases in between. The CDR3 length is 14 residues. As concerns this clone: The antigen remains unidentified.

The chain employs TRBV5-4 and TRBJ2-5, with D hard to call. The sequencing sample was made of naive CD4+ T cells from blood. This receptor was obtained from a man between 18 and 29 years old in good health. The CDR3 region has the DNA TGTGCCAGCAGCGTGGTGGCAGCCCAAGAGACCCAGTACTTC. It is translated as CASSVVAAQETQYF.